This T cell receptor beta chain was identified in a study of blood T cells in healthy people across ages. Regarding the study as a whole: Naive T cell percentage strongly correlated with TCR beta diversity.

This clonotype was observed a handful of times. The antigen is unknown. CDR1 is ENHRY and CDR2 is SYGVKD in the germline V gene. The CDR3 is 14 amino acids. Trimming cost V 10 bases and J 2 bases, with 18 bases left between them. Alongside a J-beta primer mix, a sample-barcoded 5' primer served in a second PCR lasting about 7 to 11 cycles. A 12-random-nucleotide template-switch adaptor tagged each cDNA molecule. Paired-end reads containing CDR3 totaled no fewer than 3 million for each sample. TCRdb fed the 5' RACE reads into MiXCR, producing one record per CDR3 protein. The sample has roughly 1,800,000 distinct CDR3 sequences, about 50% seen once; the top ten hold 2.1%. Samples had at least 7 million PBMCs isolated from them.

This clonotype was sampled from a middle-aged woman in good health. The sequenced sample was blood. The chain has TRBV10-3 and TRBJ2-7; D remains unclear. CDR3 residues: CATLSPESPYEQYF. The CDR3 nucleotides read TGTGCCACCCTATCCCCGGAAAGTCCCTACGAGCAGTACTTC.